These 26 T cell receptor beta chains originate from one sample sequenced in a study of PD-1 blockade in classical Hodgkin lymphoma. Relapses following autologous stem cell transplantation were seen in all patients, with brentuximab vedotin exposure varying. Produced via immunoSEQ multiplex PCR; TCRdb's table is partial and in-frame only. The repertoire consists of about 18,000 clones, with more than 80% occurring once and the leading ten covering around 13%. Sequenced here: peripheral blood mononuclear cells (PBMCs), sampled before the second cycle of nivolumab. These receptor sequences come from a human donor with classical Hodgkin lymphoma.

This chain links TRBV5-1 with TRBJ2-5; a weak D match, TRBD2 (5 bases). The germline V gene encodes CDR1 SGHRS and CDR2 YFSETQ. The CDR3 length is 13 residues. V was cut by 4 bases and J by 4 bases, with 11 bases left in between. DNA of the CDR3: TGCGCCAGCAGCACCGGAGGCCCAGAGACCCAGTACTTC. Encoded protein: CASSTGGPETQYF.

The rearrangement uses TRBV14 and TRBJ2-1; D ambiguous. Between the trimmed V and J ends, which lost 1 base and 8 bases, there was a span of 3 bases. In germline, CDR1 is SGHDN, CDR2 FVKESK. The CDR3 totals 11 residues. CDR3 sequence (DNA): TGTGCCAGCAGCCAAGGGTATGAGCAGTTCTTC. Its translation: CASSQGYEQFF.

This clone was seen only once. The chain joins TRBV6-1 to TRBJ1-1; tentative D call: TRBD1 (5 bases). V lost 8 bases to trimming and J lost 7 bases, with 14 bases between them. The CDR3 totals 12 residues. The germline V gene has CDR1 MNHNS and CDR2 SASEGT. The CDR3 DNA reads as TGTGCCAGCCGGAGGGGACTCAATGAAGCTTTCTTT. Amino acids: CASRRGLNEAFF.

The genes are TRBV6-1 and TRBJ1-2, with a possible D match to TRBD1 (5 bases). Trimming took off 0 bases at V and 5 bases at J, with 13 bases between the two ends. Germline lookup yields CDR1 MNHNS and CDR2 SASEGT. This CDR3 is 15 amino acids long. The CDR3 spells CASSEAPGVGYGYTF. DNA of the CDR3: TGTGCCAGCAGTGAAGCGCCGGGGGTCGGTTATGGCTACACCTTC.

The V and J genes are TRBV9 and TRBJ2-2; D ambiguous. Germline lookup yields CDR1 SGDLS and CDR2 YYNGEE. V lost 3 bases, J lost 4 bases, and 7 bases lay in between. The CDR3 spans 13 residues. In DNA, the CDR3 is TGTGCCAGCAGCGGCGGTCCCACCGGGGAGCTGTTTTTT. Its translation is CASSGGPTGELFF.

The rearrangement uses TRBV7-2 and TRBJ1-2; D gene unclear. The ends were cut back, 5 bases at V and 7 bases at J, with 14 bases in the middle. This CDR3 is built from 13 residues. CDR1 SGHTA and CDR2 FQGNSA come from the germline V gene. The CDR3 sequence: CASSEGLIGGYTF. The CDR3, as DNA: TGTGCCAGCAGCGAAGGTTTAATTGGTGGCTACACCTTC.

The chain couples TRBV5-1 to TRBJ1-1; D might be TRBD1 (6 bases). This CDR3 comprises 14 residues. V was shortened by 7 bases and J by 0 bases, with 13 bases between the two germline ends. CDR1 is SGHRS and CDR2 is YFSETQ in the germline V gene. This CDR3 is CASGRGVMNTEAFF. The CDR3 DNA is TGCGCCAGCGGCAGGGGCGTCATGAACACTGAAGCTTTCTTT.

This clone was seen just once. This chain connects TRBV9 to TRBJ2-3, with 11 bases that match TRBD2. The CDR3 totals 17 residues. V lost 0 bases to trimming and J lost 4 bases; unmatched junction nucleotides: 7. Germline V gene sequence: CDR1 SGDLS, CDR2 YYNGEE. The CDR3 reads CASSVAIAGGLSDTQYF. The CDR3 DNA sequence: TGTGCCAGCAGCGTAGCAATAGCGGGGGGGCTGTCAGATACGCAGTATTTT.

This clone has a handful of counts. CDR3 bases: TGTGCCAGCAGTGCCGGAGTGAACACTGAAGCTTTCTTT. Its protein product is CASSAGVNTEAFF. The chain combines TRBV2 with TRBJ1-1; D remains unclear. Germline V gene data show CDR1 as SNHLY and CDR2 as FYNNEI. Trimming shortened V by 4 bases and J by 0 bases, and 6 bases separated the two germline ends. The CDR3 sequence is 13 residues long.

This clone was detected only once. The CDR3 end shows no conserved phenylalanine or tryptophan, and so a read error is likely. The chain links TRBV5-1 to TRBJ2-7; D is perhaps TRBD1 or TRBD2 (5 bases each). The CDR3 sequence is 15 residues long. The V and J ends lost 0 bases and 4 bases respectively, with 14 bases between them. Per germline, CDR1 SGHRS and CDR2 YFSETQ. The CDR3 loop reads CASSLAGTSTYEQYL. For the CDR3, the DNA is TGCGCCAGCAGCTTGGCAGGGACCTCTACGTACGAGCAGTACCTC.

V gene TRBV5-5 combines with J gene TRBJ2-3; 13 bases map to TRBD2. Germline V lookup: CDR1 SGHKS, CDR2 YYEKEE (reference sequence). The CDR3 runs 14 residues. V lost 4 bases and J lost 6; bases outside the gene matches: 2. In DNA form, the CDR3 reads TGTGCCAGCAGCCCGGGACTAGCGGGGGATACGCAGTATTTT. This translates into CASSPGLAGDTQYF.

The chain joins TRBV5-1 to TRBJ2-1; 8 bases map to TRBD2. This CDR3 has 15 amino acids. The germline CDR1 and CDR2 sequences are SGHRS and YFSETQ. Losses at the gene ends were 1 base for V and 8 bases for J; bases not matched to a gene: 8. CDR3 DNA sequence: TGCGCCAGCAGCTTGACCGGGGGGGCCTTTGATGAGCAGTTCTTC. Protein product: CASSLTGGAFDEQFF.

This clone was detected only a few times. This chain joins TRBV7-9 and TRBJ1-1, with 8 bases that match TRBD1. V trimming: 5 bases; J trimming: 0 bases; junction bases outside the gene matches: 5. The CDR3 consists of 15 residues. Germline CDR1 reads SEHNR; CDR2 reads FQNEAQ (reference sequence). The CDR3 bases are TGTGCCAGCAGCCTCGACAGGGGTGTGAACACTGAAGCTTTCTTT. Its translation: CASSLDRGVNTEAFF.

CDR3 in DNA: TGTGCCAGCACCTTTGGGGGGGAGCACACTGAAGCTTTCTTT. Encoded protein: CASTFGGEHTEAFF. V and J are TRBV2 and TRBJ1-1; possibly TRBD1 for D (5 bases). Trimming shortened V by 7 bases and J by 3 bases, and 15 bases separated the two germline ends. CDR3 size: 14 residues. Germline CDR1 SNHLY, CDR2 FYNNEI. Filled out from reference TRBV2 and TRBJ1-1, the complete variable domain reads EPEVTQTPSHQVTQMGQEVILRCVPISNHLYFYWYRQILGQKVEFLVSFYNNEISEKSEIFDDQFSVERPDGSNFTLKIRSTKLEDSAMYFCASTFGGEHTEAFFGQGTRLTVV.

V is TRBV6-5 and J is TRBJ2-3, with a tentative D call TRBD2 (6 bases). V gave up 8 bases and J gave up 3 bases, with 9 bases separating them. Germline values: CDR1 MNHEY, CDR2 SVGAGI. This CDR3 is built from 12 residues. The CDR3 DNA sequence: TGTGCCAGCGGGACTTATACAGATACGCAGTATTTT. Protein: CASGTYTDTQYF.

The J gene is TRBJ2-3, the V gene TRBV9; D is uncertain. Between the trimmed V and J ends, which lost 3 bases and 1 base, there was a span of 3 bases. This CDR3 contains 12 residues. CDR1 and CDR2 from the germline V gene are SGDLS and YYNGEE. The CDR3 DNA sequence: TGTGCCAGCAGCGCTCGCACAGATACGCAGTATTTT. Translating it yields CASSARTDTQYF.

This chain joins TRBV5-1 and TRBJ1-2; 9 bases map to TRBD1. Germline values: CDR1 SGHRS, CDR2 YFSETQ. This CDR3 is 15 amino acids long. Losses at the gene ends were 3 bases for V and 10 bases for J; bases not matched to a gene: 13. CDR3 sequence: CASSYGSPGQGDYTF. The CDR3 nucleotides are TGCGCCAGCAGCTATGGTTCGCCGGGACAGGGCGACTACACCTTC.

The chain links TRBV7-8 to TRBJ2-5, with D possibly matching TRBD2 (5 bases). TRBJ2-7 explains the end of the DNA better; the J call may be wrong. The CDR3 covers 14 residues. Germline V CDR1 and CDR2: SGHVS, FQNEAQ. Here the CDR3 reads CASSLAAEVYEQYF. CDR3 nucleotides: TGTGCCAGCAGCTTAGCGGCGGAGGTCTACGAGCAGTACTTC.

The chain employs TRBV7-9 and TRBJ1-2; D may be TRBD1 (5 bases). CDR1 and CDR2 from the germline V gene are SEHNR and FQNEAQ (reference sequence). Trimming took off 0 bases at V and 8 bases at J, with 13 bases between the two ends. The CDR3 is 14 residues long. CDR3 residues: CASSLAEGSEGYTF. For the CDR3, the DNA is TGTGCCAGCAGCTTAGCAGAGGGGAGTGAGGGCTACACCTTC.

This chain joins TRBV19 and TRBJ1-1; D is uncertain. The CDR3 loop spans 14 amino acids. Germline CDR1 LNHDA, CDR2 SQIVND (reference sequence). V was cut by 1 base and J by 5 bases, with 11 bases left in between. The CDR3 here is CASSIGVMGTEAFF. The CDR3, as DNA: TGTGCCAGTAGTATAGGGGTAATGGGGACTGAAGCTTTCTTT.

The V gene is TRBV7-8, the J gene TRBJ2-7; TRBD1 matches 11 bases. The ends lost 5 bases at V and 3 bases at J; junction bases unmatched: 6. The V gene's germline CDR1 is SGHVS and CDR2 FQNEAQ. The CDR3 has 15 amino acids. CDR3 sequence: CASSLGTGGVYEQYF. CDR3 nucleotide sequence: TGTGCCAGCAGCCTCGGGACAGGGGGAGTCTACGAGCAGTACTTC. The complete variable domain, with remaining parts taken from reference TRBV7-8 and TRBJ2-7, reads GAGVSQSPRYKVAKRGQDVALRCDPISGHVSLFWYQQALGQGPEFLTYFQNEAQLDKSGLPSDRFFAERPEGSVSTLKIQRTQQEDSAVYLCASSLGTGGVYEQYFGPGTRLTVT.

The chain joins TRBV7-8 to TRBJ2-5; D is possibly TRBD1 (6 bases). Trimming removed 3 bases at V and 4 bases at J, with 15 bases between. This CDR3 has 15 residues. CDR1 SGHVS and CDR2 FQNEAQ come from the germline V gene. CDR3 DNA: TGTGCCAGCAGCTTTGTAGTGGGGGCCGGAGAGACCCAGTACTTC. Amino acid sequence: CASSFVVGAGETQYF. The full variable domain, in which reference TRBV7-8 and TRBJ2-5 provide the parts outside the CDR3, is GAGVSQSPRYKVAKRGQDVALRCDPISGHVSLFWYQQALGQGPEFLTYFQNEAQLDKSGLPSDRFFAERPEGSVSTLKIQRTQQEDSAVYLCASSFVVGAGETQYFGPGTRLLVL.

The chain combines TRBV5-1 with TRBJ1-6; tentatively, D is TRBD1 (5 bases). The germline gives CDR1 SGHRS, CDR2 YFSETQ. V was shortened by 4 bases and J by 5 bases, with 16 bases between the two germline ends. The CDR3 runs 16 residues. CDR3 protein: CASSQGGGGNNSPLHF. The CDR3 DNA reads as TGCGCCAGCAGCCAGGGTGGTGGCGGGAATAATTCACCCCTCCACTTT.

This clone was seen just once. The chain has TRBV6-1 and TRBJ1-1; D is ambiguous. The CDR3 length is 12 residues. Trimming took off 7 bases at V and 5 bases at J, with 11 bases between the two ends. Germline assignment: CDR1 MNHNS and CDR2 SASEGT. This chain's CDR3 is CASTSGATEAFF. The CDR3 DNA is TGTGCCAGCACATCCGGCGCGACTGAAGCTTTCTTT.

This clone was counted only a few times. The chain has TRBV7-8 and TRBJ2-7, with 9 bases that match TRBD1. Germline CDR1 reads SGHVS; CDR2 reads FQNEAQ. V gave up 3 bases and J gave up 3 bases; unmatched junction bases: 3. The CDR3 spans 14 residues. CDR3 protein: CASSLSTGGYEQYF. The CDR3 bases are TGTGCCAGCAGCTTGTCGACAGGGGGCTACGAGCAGTACTTC.

A single count supports this clone. This chain joins TRBV5-1 and TRBJ1-5; D unresolved. This CDR3 has 16 amino acids. Trimming took off 4 bases at V and 3 bases at J, with 17 bases between the two ends. Per the germline V gene, CDR1 is SGHRS and CDR2 is YFSETQ. CDR3 nucleotides: TGCGCCAGCAGCCCGGGAGGCGGGTCTCTCAATCAGCCCCAGCATTTT. Its protein is CASSPGGGSLNQPQHF. Supplemented by reference TRBV5-1 and TRBJ1-5, the full variable domain reads KAGVTQTPRYLIKTRGQQVTLSCSPISGHRSVSWYQQTPGQGLQFLFEYFSETQRNKGNFPGRFSGRQFSNSRSEMNVSTLELGDSALYLCASSPGGGSLNQPQHFGDGTRLSIL.